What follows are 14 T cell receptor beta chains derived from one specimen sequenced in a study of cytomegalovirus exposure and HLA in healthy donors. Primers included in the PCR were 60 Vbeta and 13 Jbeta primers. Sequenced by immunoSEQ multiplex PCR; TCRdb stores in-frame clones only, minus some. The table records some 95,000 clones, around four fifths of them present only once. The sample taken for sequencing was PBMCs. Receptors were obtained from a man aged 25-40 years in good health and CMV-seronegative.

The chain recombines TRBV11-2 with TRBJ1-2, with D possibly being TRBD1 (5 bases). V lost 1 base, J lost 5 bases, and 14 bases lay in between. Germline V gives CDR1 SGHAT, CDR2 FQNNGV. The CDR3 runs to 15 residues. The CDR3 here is CASSLAGRVGYGYTF. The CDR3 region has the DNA TGTGCCAGCAGCTTAGCAGGCAGGGTAGGGTATGGCTACACCTTC.

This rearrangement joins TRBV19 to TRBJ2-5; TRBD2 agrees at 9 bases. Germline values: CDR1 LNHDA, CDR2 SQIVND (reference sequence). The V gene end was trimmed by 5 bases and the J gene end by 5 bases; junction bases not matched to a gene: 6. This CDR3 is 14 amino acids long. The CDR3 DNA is TGTGCCAGTAGTTCCTTAGCGGGAGAGGAGACCCAGTACTTC. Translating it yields CASSSLAGEETQYF.

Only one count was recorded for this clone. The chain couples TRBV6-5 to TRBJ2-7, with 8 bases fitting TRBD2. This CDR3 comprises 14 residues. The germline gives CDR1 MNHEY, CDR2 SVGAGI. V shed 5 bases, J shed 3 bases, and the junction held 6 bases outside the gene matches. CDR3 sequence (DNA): TGTGCCAGCAGTACACCCGGGACTAGCTACGAGCAGTACTTC. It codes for CASSTPGTSYEQYF.

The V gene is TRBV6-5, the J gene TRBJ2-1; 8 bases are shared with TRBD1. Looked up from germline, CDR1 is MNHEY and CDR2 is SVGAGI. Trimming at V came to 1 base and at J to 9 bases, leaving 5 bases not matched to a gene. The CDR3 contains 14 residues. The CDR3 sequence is CASSYWQGAPEQFF. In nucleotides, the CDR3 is TGTGCCAGCAGTTACTGGCAGGGGGCGCCTGAGCAGTTCTTC.

The CDR3 DNA sequence: TGTGCCAGCAGCGAGTGGGACAGGGACTCTTCACCCCTCCACTTT. Protein: CASSEWDRDSSPLHF. The V call is TRBV6-1, the J call TRBJ1-6, with 9 bases that match TRBD1. Germline V gene lookup returns CDR1 MNHNS and CDR2 SASEGT. J gave up 9 bases and V 6 bases, and 9 bases lay outside the gene matches. The CDR3 runs 15 residues.

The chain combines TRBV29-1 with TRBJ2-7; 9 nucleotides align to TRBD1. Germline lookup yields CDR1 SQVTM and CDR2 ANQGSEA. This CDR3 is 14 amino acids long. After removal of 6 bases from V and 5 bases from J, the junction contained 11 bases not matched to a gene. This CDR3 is CSVLRDRVTHEQYF. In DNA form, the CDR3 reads TGCAGCGTACTTCGGGACAGGGTAACGCACGAGCAGTACTTC.

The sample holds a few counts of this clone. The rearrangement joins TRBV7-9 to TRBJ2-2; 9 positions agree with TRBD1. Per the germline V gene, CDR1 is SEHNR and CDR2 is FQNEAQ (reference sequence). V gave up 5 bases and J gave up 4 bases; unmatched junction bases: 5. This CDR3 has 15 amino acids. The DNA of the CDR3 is TGTGCCAGCAGCCCGGGACAGGGTAGCACCGGGGAGCTGTTTTTT. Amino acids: CASSPGQGSTGELFF.

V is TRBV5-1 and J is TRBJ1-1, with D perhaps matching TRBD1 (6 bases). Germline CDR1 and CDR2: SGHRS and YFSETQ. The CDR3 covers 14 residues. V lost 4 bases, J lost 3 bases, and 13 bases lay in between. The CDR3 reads CASSAWGPDTEAFF. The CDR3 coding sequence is TGCGCCAGCAGCGCCTGGGGGCCGGACACTGAAGCTTTCTTT.

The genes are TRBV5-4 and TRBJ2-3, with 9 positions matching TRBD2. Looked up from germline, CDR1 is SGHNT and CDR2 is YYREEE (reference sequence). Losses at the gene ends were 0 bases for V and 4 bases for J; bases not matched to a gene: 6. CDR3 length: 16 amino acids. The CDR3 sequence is CASSLEGGRASDTQYF. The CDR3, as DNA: TGTGCCAGCAGCTTGGAGGGCGGGAGGGCCTCAGATACGCAGTATTTT.

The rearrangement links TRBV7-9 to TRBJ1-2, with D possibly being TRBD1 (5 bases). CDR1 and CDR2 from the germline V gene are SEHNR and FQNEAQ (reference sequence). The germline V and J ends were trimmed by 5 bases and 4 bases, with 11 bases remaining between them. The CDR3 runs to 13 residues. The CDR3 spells CASSPQVSYGYTF. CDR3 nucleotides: TGTGCCAGCAGCCCACAGGTCTCCTATGGCTACACCTTC.

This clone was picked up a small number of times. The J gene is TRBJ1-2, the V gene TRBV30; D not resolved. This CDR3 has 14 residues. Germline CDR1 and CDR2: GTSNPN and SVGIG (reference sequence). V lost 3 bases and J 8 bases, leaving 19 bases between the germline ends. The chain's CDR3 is CAWSVKAISSGYTF. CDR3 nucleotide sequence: TGTGCCTGGAGCGTAAAAGCCATTAGCAGCGGCTACACCTTC.

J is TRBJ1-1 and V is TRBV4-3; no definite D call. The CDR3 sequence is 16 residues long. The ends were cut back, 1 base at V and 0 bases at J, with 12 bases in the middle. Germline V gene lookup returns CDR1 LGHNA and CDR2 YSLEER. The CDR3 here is CASSQGGGEMNTEAFF. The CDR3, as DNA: TGCGCCAGCAGCCAAGGAGGCGGAGAAATGAACACTGAAGCTTTCTTT.

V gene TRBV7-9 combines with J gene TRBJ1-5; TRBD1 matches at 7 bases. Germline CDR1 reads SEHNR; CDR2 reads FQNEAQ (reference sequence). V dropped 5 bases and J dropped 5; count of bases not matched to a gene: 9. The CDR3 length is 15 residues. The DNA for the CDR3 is TGTGCCAGCAGCCAAGACAGGGATCAAGATCAGCCCCAGCATTTT. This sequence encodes CASSQDRDQDQPQHF.

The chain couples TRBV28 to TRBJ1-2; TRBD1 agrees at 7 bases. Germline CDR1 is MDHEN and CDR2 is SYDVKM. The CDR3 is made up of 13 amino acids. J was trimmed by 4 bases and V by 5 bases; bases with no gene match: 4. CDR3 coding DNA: TGTGCCAGCAGTACAGGGGACGGCTATGGCTACACCTTC. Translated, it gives CASSTGDGYGYTF.